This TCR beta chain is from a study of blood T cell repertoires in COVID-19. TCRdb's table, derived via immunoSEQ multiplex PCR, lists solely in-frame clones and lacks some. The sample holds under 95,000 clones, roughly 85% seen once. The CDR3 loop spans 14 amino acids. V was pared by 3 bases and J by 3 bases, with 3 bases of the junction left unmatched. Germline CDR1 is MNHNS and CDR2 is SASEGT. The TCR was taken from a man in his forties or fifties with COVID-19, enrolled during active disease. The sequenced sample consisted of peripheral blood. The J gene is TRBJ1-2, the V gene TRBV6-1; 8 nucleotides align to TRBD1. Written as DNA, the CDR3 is TGTGCCAGCAGTGAGGGGGACAGGTACTATGGCTACACCTTC. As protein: CASSEGDRYYGYTF.